This T cell receptor beta chain is drawn from a study of T cells in Graves' hyperthyroidism and ophthalmopathy. TCR beta CDR3 regions were amplified from RNA. With the HTBI primer set, the TCR CDR3 went through a first round of RT-PCR. In TCRdb, the multiplex PCR reads were re-called with MiXCR into one record per CDR3 protein. The sample consists of roughly 580,000 distinct CDR3 sequences, around 46% of them appearing once. Looked up from germline, CDR1 is SEHNR and CDR2 is FQNEAQ (reference sequence). V lost 8 bases to trimming and J lost 4 bases, with 8 bases between them. The CDR3 covers 11 residues.

V is TRBV7-9 and J is TRBJ1-2; no clear D. What was sequenced was peripheral blood or thyroid tissue (not recorded which). The receptor was isolated from a woman aged 18-29 years with Graves' hyperthyroidism. The CDR3 protein is CASGRPYGYTF. Here the CDR3 DNA reads TGTGCCAGCGGCAGGCCCTATGGCTACACCTTC.